The 20 T cell receptor beta chains below come from one sample, sequenced in a study of cytomegalovirus exposure and HLA in healthy donors. Profiled with immunoSEQ multiplex PCR; TCRdb holds only in-frame clones, not every one. The sample has under 85,000 clones; approximately 94% are singletons. The sample was PBMCs. These receptors came from a woman under 30 in good health and CMV-seropositive.

This chain uses TRBV5-6 with TRBJ1-5; possible D gene TRBD1, 5 bases. Trimming cost V 0 bases and J 5 bases, with 15 bases left between them. CDR1 and CDR2 (germline): SGHDT, YYEEEE. This CDR3 is built from 16 residues. In DNA form, the CDR3 reads TGTGCCAGCAGCTTGGCCGTCGGGTGGGGCGATCAGCCCCAGCATTTT. This translates into CASSLAVGWGDQPQHF. The whole variable domain, remainder taken from reference TRBV5-6 and TRBJ1-5, is DAGVTQSPTHLIKTRGQQVTLRCSPKSGHDTVSWYQQALGQGPQFIFQYYEEEERQRGNFPDRFSGHQFPNYSSELNVNALLLGDSALYLCASSLAVGWGDQPQHFGDGTRLSIL.

The gene calls are TRBV5-8 and TRBJ1-5; 7 positions match TRBD1. The CDR3 runs 18 residues. Germline trimming cut 2 bases from V and 0 bases from J; bases unmatched to any gene: 11. The germline gives CDR1 SGHTS, CDR2 YDEGEE. The CDR3 DNA is TGTGCCAGCAGCTTTTGGAGCCCCGGGACAGATAGCAATCAGCCCCAGCATTTT. Its protein product is CASSFWSPGTDSNQPQHF.

The rearrangement joins TRBV4-3 to TRBJ2-1, with 7 bases identical to TRBD2. Germline values: CDR1 LGHNA, CDR2 YSLEER. The CDR3 length is 18 residues. The trim removed 0 bases at V and 3 bases at J, leaving 11 bases unmatched. The CDR3 coding sequence is TGCGCCAGCAGCCAAGATTTTTTGTCGGGGGACTACTACAATGAGCAGTTCTTC. It yields the protein CASSQDFLSGDYYNEQFF.

This clone has a single count. The genes are TRBV6-6 and TRBJ1-2; D gene ambiguous. CDR1 is MNHNY, CDR2 SVGAGI, per germline (reference sequence). This CDR3 comprises 14 residues. V was shortened by 0 bases and J by 2 bases, with 7 bases between the two germline ends. The CDR3 DNA reads as TGTGCCAGCAGTTACTCAGGAGGAAACTATGGCTACACCTTC. Its translation: CASSYSGGNYGYTF.

This clone was seen just once. This specimen includes other DNA sequences encoding the same CDR3. V gene TRBV4-3 combines with J gene TRBJ2-6, with a tentative D call TRBD2 (5 bases). V was clipped by 0 bases and J by 0 bases, with 6 bases between them. Germline V gene data show CDR1 as LGHNA and CDR2 as YSLEER. The CDR3 loop spans 16 amino acids. The CDR3 bases are TGCGCCAGCAGCCAAGAAGAGGGCTCTGGGGCCAACGTCCTGACTTTC. Encoded protein: CASSQEEGSGANVLTF.

This chain uses TRBV30 with TRBJ2-7; TRBD2 might be the D (5 bases). CDR1 is GTSNPN and CDR2 is SVGIG in the germline V gene (reference sequence). This CDR3 contains 14 residues. Trimming took 0 bases from V and 0 from J, leaving 9 bases between them. The CDR3 DNA is TGTGCCTGGAGTGTAAACGGGGTCTCCTACGAGCAGTACTTC. Amino acids: CAWSVNGVSYEQYF.

The chain joins TRBV5-1 to TRBJ2-1; 7 nucleotides match TRBD1. The CDR3 extends over 13 amino acids. Germline values: CDR1 SGHRS, CDR2 YFSETQ. The V and J ends lost 7 bases and 8 bases, in that order; junction bases with no gene match: 9. The CDR3 reads CASVPQGSHEQFF. The CDR3 bases are TGCGCCAGCGTGCCACAGGGGAGCCATGAGCAGTTCTTC. The variable domain in full, with the rest retrieved from reference TRBV5-1 and TRBJ2-1, is KAGVTQTPRYLIKTRGQQVTLSCSPISGHRSVSWYQQTPGQGLQFLFEYFSETQRNKGNFPGRFSGRQFSNSRSEMNVSTLELGDSALYLCASVPQGSHEQFFGPGTRLTVL.

The rearrangement uses TRBV7-3 and TRBJ2-1; 11 bases agree with TRBD2. Trimming cost V 3 bases and J 6 bases; bases outside gene matches: 1. The CDR3 loop spans 14 amino acids. Germline-derived CDR1 and CDR2 are SGHTA and FQGTGA. The CDR3 protein is CASSFSGRANEQFF. DNA of the CDR3: TGTGCCAGCAGCTTTAGCGGGAGGGCCAATGAGCAGTTCTTC.

CDR3 in amino acids: CASTRDRVETQYF. CDR3 nucleotides: TGTGCCAGCACCCGGGACAGGGTGGAGACCCAGTACTTC. The genes are TRBV6-6 and TRBJ2-5; TRBD1 agrees at 9 bases. Germline loops: CDR1 MNHNY, CDR2 SVGAGI (reference sequence). This CDR3 region has 13 residues. Losses at the gene ends were 7 bases for V and 5 bases for J; bases not matched to a gene: 5.

V is TRBV30 and J is TRBJ2-6; 8 bases map to TRBD2. J was trimmed by 5 bases and V by 2 bases; bases with no gene match: 11. The length of the CDR3 is 17 residues. The V gene's germline CDR1 is GTSNPN and CDR2 SVGIG (reference sequence). The CDR3 protein is CAWSPAGGSLRANVLTF. CDR3 DNA: TGTGCCTGGAGTCCCGCGGGGGGATCTCTACGGGCCAACGTCCTGACTTTC.

V gene TRBV9 combines with J gene TRBJ2-1; the match to TRBD2 covers 12 bases. CDR1 and CDR2 (germline): SGDLS, YYNGEE. Unmatched junction bases numbered 11, after V lost 5 bases and J lost 8 bases. CDR3 length: 16 amino acids. As DNA, the CDR3 is TGTGCCAGCAGTGCGACTAGCGGGAGCTTTGGGGATGAGCAGTTCTTC. This encodes CASSATSGSFGDEQFF.

This sequence joins TRBV7-9 and TRBJ2-5; 10 bases agree with TRBD2. The ends lost 5 bases at V and 3 bases at J; junction bases unmatched: 6. The CDR3 is made up of 15 amino acids. Per germline, CDR1 SEHNR and CDR2 FQNEAQ (reference sequence). CDR3 sequence (DNA): TGTGCCAGCAGCGCCTACCTAGCGGGGGAAGAGACCCAGTACTTC. The encoded protein is CASSAYLAGEETQYF.

The chain joins TRBV27 to TRBJ2-3; TRBD2 agrees at 12 bases. This CDR3 contains 18 residues. Germline loops: CDR1 MNHEY, CDR2 SMNVEV (reference sequence). V lost 1 base, J lost 3 bases, and 8 bases stayed unmatched. The CDR3, as DNA: TGTGCCAGCAGTTTATTCCCTAGCGGGGGGGCCGAAACAGATACGCAGTATTTT. This encodes CASSLFPSGGAETDTQYF.

A single count supports this clone. The chain uses TRBV10-3 and TRBJ1-1; D gene uncertain. This CDR3 is 11 amino acids long. Trimming cost V 5 bases and J 10 bases, with 11 bases left between them. Germline V gene sequence: CDR1 ENHRY, CDR2 SYGVKD. CDR3 region: CAISPGGGAFF. The CDR3 DNA follows: TGTGCCATCAGTCCAGGAGGTGGAGCTTTCTTT.

This chain connects TRBV6-5 to TRBJ2-1; TRBD2 matches 12 bases. Germline-derived CDR1 and CDR2 are MNHEY and SVGAGI. The CDR3 runs 15 residues. After removal of 5 bases from V and 9 bases from J, the junction contained 8 bases not matched to a gene. The CDR3 nucleotides read TGTGCCAGCAGTGCTCAGACTAGCGGGAGTCTTGAGCAGTTCTTC. Translating it yields CASSAQTSGSLEQFF.

V is TRBV6-5 and J is TRBJ1-1; 10 positions agree with TRBD1. The CDR3 covers 13 residues. The V segment lost 8 bases and the J segment 5 bases; nucleotides outside the gene matches: 5. Germline-derived CDR1 and CDR2 are MNHEY and SVGAGI. CDR3 sequence: CASGGDRGTEAFF. CDR3 in DNA: TGTGCCAGCGGTGGGGACAGGGGTACTGAAGCTTTCTTT.

The chain carries TRBV4-2 and TRBJ2-7; 10 bases agree with TRBD1. The CDR3 has 15 amino acids. Per germline, CDR1 LGHNA and CDR2 YNFKEQ. V was pared by 2 bases and J by 5 bases, with 6 bases of the junction left unmatched. The CDR3 spells CASSQTDRGRHEQYF. DNA for the CDR3: TGTGCCAGCAGCCAAACCGACAGGGGGCGGCACGAGCAGTACTTC.

The rearrangement joins TRBV6-5 to TRBJ1-1, with 7 positions matching TRBD1. The length of the CDR3 is 14 residues. V lost 8 bases and J lost 4; bases outside the gene matches: 10. Germline V gene data show CDR1 as MNHEY and CDR2 as SVGAGI. The CDR3 reads CASGATGFGTEAFF. CDR3 coding DNA: TGTGCCAGCGGGGCGACAGGGTTTGGCACTGAAGCTTTCTTT.

The genes are TRBV5-1 and TRBJ1-4; 7 nucleotides match TRBD1. The CDR3 spans 14 residues. CDR1 SGHRS and CDR2 YFSETQ come from the germline V gene. With V trimmed by 4 bases and J by 4 bases, 4 bases remained unmatched. CDR3 sequence: CASSPDRVNEKLFF. CDR3 bases: TGCGCCAGCAGCCCTGACAGGGTTAATGAAAAACTGTTTTTT.

Here the CDR3 DNA reads TGTGCCAGCAGTGGTAGTGGGGAGCTGTTTTTT. This sequence encodes CASSGSGELFF. The chain is built from TRBV27 and TRBJ2-2, with unresolved D. Trimming pared 5 bases from V and 8 bases from J, leaving 6 bases between. The CDR3 runs 11 residues. CDR1 MNHEY and CDR2 SMNVEV come from the germline V gene (reference sequence).